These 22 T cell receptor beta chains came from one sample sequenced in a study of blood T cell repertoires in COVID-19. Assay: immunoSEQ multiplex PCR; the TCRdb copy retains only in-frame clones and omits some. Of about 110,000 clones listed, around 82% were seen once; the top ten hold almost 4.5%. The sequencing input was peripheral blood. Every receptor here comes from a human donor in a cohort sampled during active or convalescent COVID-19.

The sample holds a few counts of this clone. In DNA form, the CDR3 reads TGTGCCAGCGGAGCGGGGATCAATGAGCAGTTCTTC. This sequence encodes CASGAGINEQFF. V is TRBV25-1 and J is TRBJ2-1, with TRBD2 matching over 7 bases. The ends lost 8 bases at V and 6 bases at J; junction bases unmatched: 4. Looked up from germline, CDR1 is MGHDK and CDR2 is SYGVNS. This CDR3 spans 12 amino acids.

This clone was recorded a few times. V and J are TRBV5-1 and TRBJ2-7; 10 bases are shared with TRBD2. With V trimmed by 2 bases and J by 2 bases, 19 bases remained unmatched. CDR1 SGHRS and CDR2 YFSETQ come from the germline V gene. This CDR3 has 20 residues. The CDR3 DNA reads TGCGCCAGCAGCTTTTGGACTAGCGGAACCTCGCCCGGGTCTCCCTACGAGCAGTACTTC. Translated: CASSFWTSGTSPGSPYEQYF.

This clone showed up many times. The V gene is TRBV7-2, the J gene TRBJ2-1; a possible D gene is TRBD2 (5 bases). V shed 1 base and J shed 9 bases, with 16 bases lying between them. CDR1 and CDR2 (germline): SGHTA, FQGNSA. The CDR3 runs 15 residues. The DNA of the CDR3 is TGTGCCAGCAGCTTAGGGTCTAGCCTTAGGCCTGAGCAGTTCTTC. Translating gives CASSLGSSLRPEQFF. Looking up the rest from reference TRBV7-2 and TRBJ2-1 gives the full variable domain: GAGVSQSPSNKVTEKGKDVELRCDPISGHTALYWYRQSLGQGLEFLIYFQGNSAPDKSGLPSDRFSAERTGGSVSTLTIQRTQQEDSAVYLCASSLGSSLRPEQFFGPGTRLTVL.

The CDR3 sequence: CASSLRGQGLYEQYF. CDR3 DNA: TGTGCCAGCAGCTTGCGCGGACAGGGCCTTTACGAGCAGTACTTC. The chain combines TRBV5-6 with TRBJ2-7, with 8 nucleotides matching TRBD1. This CDR3 region has 15 residues. Germline assignment: CDR1 SGHDT and CDR2 YYEEEE. After removal of 1 base from V and 4 bases from J, the junction contained 7 bases not matched to a gene.

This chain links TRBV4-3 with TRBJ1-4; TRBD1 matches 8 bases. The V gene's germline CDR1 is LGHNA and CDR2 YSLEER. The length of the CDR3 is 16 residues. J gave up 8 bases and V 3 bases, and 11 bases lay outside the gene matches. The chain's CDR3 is CASSQRQGAGGEKLFF. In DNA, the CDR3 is TGCGCCAGCAGCCAGAGGCAGGGGGCTGGGGGGGAAAAACTGTTTTTT.

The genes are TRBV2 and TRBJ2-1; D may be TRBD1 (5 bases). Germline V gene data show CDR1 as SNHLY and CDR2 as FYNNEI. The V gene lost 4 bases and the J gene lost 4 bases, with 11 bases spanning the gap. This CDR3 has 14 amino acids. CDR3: CASSGTDRYNEQFF. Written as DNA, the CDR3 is TGTGCCAGCAGTGGAACCGACAGATACAATGAGCAGTTCTTC.

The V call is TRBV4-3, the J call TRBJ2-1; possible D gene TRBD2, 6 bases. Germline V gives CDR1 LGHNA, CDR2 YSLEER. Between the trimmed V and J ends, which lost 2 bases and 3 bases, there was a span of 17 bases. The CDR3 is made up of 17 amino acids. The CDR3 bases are TGCGCCAGCAGCCAATGGGCCGGGACTTCGAACTACAATGAGCAGTTCTTC. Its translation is CASSQWAGTSNYNEQFF.

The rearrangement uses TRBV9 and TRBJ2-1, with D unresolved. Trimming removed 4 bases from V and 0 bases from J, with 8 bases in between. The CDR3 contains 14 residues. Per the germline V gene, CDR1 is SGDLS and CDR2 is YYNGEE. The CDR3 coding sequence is TGTGCCAGCAGCCCGATGAGCTCCTACAATGAGCAGTTCTTC. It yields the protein CASSPMSSYNEQFF.

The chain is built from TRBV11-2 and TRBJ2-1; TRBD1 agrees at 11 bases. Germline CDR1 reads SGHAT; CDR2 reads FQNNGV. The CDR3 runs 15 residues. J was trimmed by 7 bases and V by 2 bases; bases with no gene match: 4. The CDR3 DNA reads TGTGCCAGCAGCTTAATGGGACAGGGGGAGAATGAGCAGTTCTTC. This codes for CASSLMGQGENEQFF. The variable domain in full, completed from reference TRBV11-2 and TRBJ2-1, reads EAGVAQSPRYKIIEKRQSVAFWCNPISGHATLYWYQQILGQGPKLLIQFQNNGVVDDSQLPKDRFSAERLKGVDSTLKIQPAKLEDSAVYLCASSLMGQGENEQFFGPGTRLTVL.

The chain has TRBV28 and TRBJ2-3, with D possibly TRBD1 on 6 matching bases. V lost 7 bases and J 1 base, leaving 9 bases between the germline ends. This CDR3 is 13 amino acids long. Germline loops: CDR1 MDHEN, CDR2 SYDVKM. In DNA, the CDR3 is TGTGCCAGCAACTACAGGGGCACAGATACGCAGTATTTT. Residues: CASNYRGTDTQYF.

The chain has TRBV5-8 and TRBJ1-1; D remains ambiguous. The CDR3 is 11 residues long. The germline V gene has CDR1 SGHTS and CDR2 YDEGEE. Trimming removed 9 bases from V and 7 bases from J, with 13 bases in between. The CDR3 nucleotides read TGTGCCAACCGAGGTGTGCGTGAAGCTTTCTTT. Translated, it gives CANRGVREAFF.

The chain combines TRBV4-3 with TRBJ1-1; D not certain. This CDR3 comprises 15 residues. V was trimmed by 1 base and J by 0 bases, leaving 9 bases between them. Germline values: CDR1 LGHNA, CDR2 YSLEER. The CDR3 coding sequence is TGCGCCAGCAGCCAAGCGGTCCCATTGAACACTGAAGCTTTCTTT. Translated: CASSQAVPLNTEAFF.

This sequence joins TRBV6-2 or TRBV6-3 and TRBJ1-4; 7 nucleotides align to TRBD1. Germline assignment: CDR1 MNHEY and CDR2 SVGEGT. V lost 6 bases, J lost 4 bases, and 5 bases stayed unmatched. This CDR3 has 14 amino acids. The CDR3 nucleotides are TGTGCCAGCAGCCCCTCAGGGGGTAATGAAAAACTGTTTTTT. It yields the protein CASSPSGGNEKLFF.

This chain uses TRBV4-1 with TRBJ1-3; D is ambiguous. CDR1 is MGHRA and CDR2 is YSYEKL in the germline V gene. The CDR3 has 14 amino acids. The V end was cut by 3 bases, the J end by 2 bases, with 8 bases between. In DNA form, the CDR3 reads TGCGCCAGCAGCCATCCGGGGACTGGAAACACCATATATTTT. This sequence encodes CASSHPGTGNTIYF.

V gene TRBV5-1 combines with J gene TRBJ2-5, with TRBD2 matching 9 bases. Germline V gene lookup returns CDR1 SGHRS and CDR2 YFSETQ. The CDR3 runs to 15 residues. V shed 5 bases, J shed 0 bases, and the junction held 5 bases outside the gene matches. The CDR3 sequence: CASSILAGYQETQYF. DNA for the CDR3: TGCGCCAGCAGTATTCTAGCGGGGTACCAAGAGACCCAGTACTTC.

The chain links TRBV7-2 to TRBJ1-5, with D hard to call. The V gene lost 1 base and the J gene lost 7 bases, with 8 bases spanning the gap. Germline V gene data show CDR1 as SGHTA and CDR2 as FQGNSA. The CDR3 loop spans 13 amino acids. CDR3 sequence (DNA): TGTGCCAGCAGCTTAGGTCCGGGACAGCCCCAGCATTTT. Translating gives CASSLGPGQPQHF.

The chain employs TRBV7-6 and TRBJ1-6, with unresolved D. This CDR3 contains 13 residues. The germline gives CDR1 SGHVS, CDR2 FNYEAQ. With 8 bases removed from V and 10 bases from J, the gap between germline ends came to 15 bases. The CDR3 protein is CASVASSGSPLHF. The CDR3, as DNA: TGTGCCAGCGTGGCCAGTTCGGGATCACCCCTCCACTTT. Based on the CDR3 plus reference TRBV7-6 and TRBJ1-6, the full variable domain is GAGVSQSPRYKVTKRGQDVALRCDPISGHVSLYWYRQALGQGPEFLTYFNYEAQQDKSGLPNDRFSAERPEGSISTLTIQRTEQRDSAMYRCASVASSGSPLHFGNGTRLTVT.

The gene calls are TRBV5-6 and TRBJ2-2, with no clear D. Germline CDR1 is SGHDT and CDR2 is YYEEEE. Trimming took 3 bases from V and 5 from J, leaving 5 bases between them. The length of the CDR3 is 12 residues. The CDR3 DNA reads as TGTGCCAGCAGCTACTTTACCGGGGAGCTGTTTTTT. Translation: CASSYFTGELFF.

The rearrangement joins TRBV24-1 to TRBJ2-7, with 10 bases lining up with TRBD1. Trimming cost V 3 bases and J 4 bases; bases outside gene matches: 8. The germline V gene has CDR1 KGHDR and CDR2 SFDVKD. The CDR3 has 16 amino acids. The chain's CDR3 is CATSDPGTGARYEQYF. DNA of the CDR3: TGTGCCACCAGTGATCCAGGGACAGGGGCTAGATACGAGCAGTACTTC.

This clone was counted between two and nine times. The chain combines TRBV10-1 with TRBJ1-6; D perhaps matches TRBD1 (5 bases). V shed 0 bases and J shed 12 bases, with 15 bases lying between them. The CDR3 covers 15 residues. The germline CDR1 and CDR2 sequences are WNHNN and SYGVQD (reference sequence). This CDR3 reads CASSESPTDQGPLHF. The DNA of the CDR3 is TGCGCCAGCAGTGAGTCACCTACCGACCAGGGACCCCTCCACTTT.

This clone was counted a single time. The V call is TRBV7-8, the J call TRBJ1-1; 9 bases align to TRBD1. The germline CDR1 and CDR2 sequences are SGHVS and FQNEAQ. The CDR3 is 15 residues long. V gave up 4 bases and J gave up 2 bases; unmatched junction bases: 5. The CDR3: CASSSRTGDNTEAFF. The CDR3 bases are TGTGCCAGCAGCTCACGGACAGGGGATAACACTGAAGCTTTCTTT.

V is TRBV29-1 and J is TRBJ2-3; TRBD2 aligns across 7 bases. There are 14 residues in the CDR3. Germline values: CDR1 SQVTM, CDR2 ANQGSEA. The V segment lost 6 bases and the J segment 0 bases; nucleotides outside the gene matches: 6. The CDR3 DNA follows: TGCAGCGTAGCGGTTAGCGGGAGCACAGATACGCAGTATTTT. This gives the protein CSVAVSGSTDTQYF.